The clone carrying this TCR beta chain was seen more than once but under ten times. Its antigen is not known. V lost 3 bases to trimming and J lost 5 bases; unmatched junction nucleotides: 8. The V gene's germline CDR1 is LNHDA and CDR2 SQIVND (reference sequence). This CDR3 is built from 15 residues. The sample originates from a study of T-cell memory formation after mild COVID-19. Study background: TCR clusters were mostly donor specific.

Findings and limits, study-wide: Later expanders leaned CD4+, whereas clones that contracted between day 15 and 85 were balanced CD4/CD8. Mainly in CM and EM were contracting CD4+ clones; CD8+ were in EMRA. Researchers found some responding clones in pre-infection memory, a sign that cross-reactive memory joined.

TCRdb redid the calling of the 5' RACE reads with MiXCR, one entry per CDR3 protein. The sample lists about 310,000 distinct CDR3 sequences, approximately 15% occurring once. Material: PBMCs or a T cell subset sorted from them (not recorded which). The clonotype comes from a man younger than 35 who had mild COVID-19 (a few samples of this study predate the infection). Cell type and time point are not known. The rearrangement joins TRBV19 to TRBJ1-1, with 8 bases lining up with TRBD1. The CDR3 protein is CASSITWTGRTEAFF. CDR3 DNA sequence: TGTGCCAGTAGTATTACGTGGACAGGGAGGACTGAAGCTTTCTTT. Filled out from reference TRBV19 and TRBJ1-1, the complete variable domain reads DGGITQSPKYLFRKEGQNVTLSCEQNLNHDAMYWYRQDPGQGLRLIYYSQIVNDFQKGDIAEGYSVSREKKESFPLTVTSAQKNPTAFYLCASSITWTGRTEAFFGQGTRLTVV.